The rows below give T cell receptor beta chains drawn from one sample of a study of T cell responses to AZD1222 COVID-19 vaccine. Assay used: immunoSEQ multiplex PCR; TCRdb lists only in-frame clones, some missing. The table shows around 120,000 clones, with 93% occurring only once. This material consisted of peripheral blood, taken 28 days after the second AZD1222 dose. The receptor set was obtained from an adult who received the AZD1222 COVID-19 vaccine. Both conserved end residues are part of each CDR3. The order of the fields is clone size, J gene, V gene, D gene, CDR3 protein, CDR3 DNA. A D gene is named only where the DNA matches it firmly. Not all rows give a size; the values are once, few, many and, for expanded clones, a class.

-,TRBJ2-7,TRBV7-2,TRBD2,CASSEGLAGSYEQYF,TGTGCCAGCAGCGAGGGACTAGCGGGGTCCTACGAGCAGTACTTC
-,TRBJ2-7,TRBV30,-,CAWTLGTGAYEQYF,TGTGCCTGGACCCTGGGGACCGGAGCCTACGAGCAGTACTTC
once,TRBJ2-7,TRBV7-6,TRBD2,CASSSARGGSHEQYF,TGTGCCAGCAGCTCGGCCCGGGGCGGGAGTCACGAGCAGTACTTC
-,TRBJ1-2,TRBV5-4,TRBD1,CASSLERGQGEGYGYTF,TGTGCCAGCAGCTTGGAACGGGGACAGGGGGAGGGCTATGGCTACACCTTC
once,TRBJ2-5,TRBV7-2,-,CASSLARGPRRETQYF,TGTGCCAGCAGCTTAGCGCGGGGGCCGAGAAGGGAGACCCAGTACTTC
-,TRBJ1-2,TRBV29-1,TRBD1,CSVDRPGQIYTF,TGCAGCGTAGACCGACCGGGACAGATCTACACCTTC
-,TRBJ1-2,TRBV19,-,CASSGRKTNYGYTF,TGTGCCAGTAGTGGCCGGAAGACTAACTATGGCTACACCTTC
-,TRBJ2-2,TRBV5-1,-,CASSFRQVTGELFF,TGCGCCAGCAGCTTTAGGCAGGTCACCGGGGAGCTGTTTTTT
-,TRBJ2-7,TRBV27,-,CASSPYPGGAPYEQYF,TGTGCCAGCAGTCCGTACCCTGGCGGGGCGCCCTACGAGCAGTACTTC
-,TRBJ1-1,TRBV5-1,-,CASNTDGPNTEAFF,TGCGCCAGCAACACGGACGGTCCGAACACTGAAGCTTTCTTT
-,TRBJ2-1,TRBV28,TRBD2,CASSQRLADNEQFF,TGTGCCAGCAGTCAAAGGCTAGCGGACAATGAGCAGTTCTTC
-,TRBJ1-1,TRBV7-9,TRBD1,CASSLGQSNTEAFF,TGTGCCAGCAGCTTGGGACAGTCGAACACTGAAGCTTTCTTT
once,TRBJ1-1,TRBV27,TRBD1,CASSYRDRGYTEAFF,TGTGCCAGCAGTTACCGGGACAGGGGGTACACTGAAGCTTTCTTT
-,TRBJ2-1,TRBV3-1/TRBV3-2,TRBD1,CASSQAGTGPGNEQFF,TGTGCCAGCAGCCAGGCCGGGACAGGGCCGGGAAATGAGCAGTTCTTC
-,TRBJ2-2,TRBV7-2,TRBD2,CASRLAGGTGELFF,TGTGCCAGCAGACTAGCGGGGGGCACCGGGGAGCTGTTTTTT
-,TRBJ1-1,TRBV4-1,-,CASSLTVNTEAFF,TGCGCCAGCAGCCTGACCGTGAACACTGAAGCTTTCTTT
-,TRBJ1-6,TRBV7-9,-,CASSSARENSPLHF,TGTGCCAGCAGCTCGGCCAGGGAAAATTCACCCCTCCACTTT
-,TRBJ1-1,TRBV27,-,CASSFTLNTEAFF,TGTGCCAGCAGTTTTACACTGAACACTGAAGCTTTCTTT
-,TRBJ1-2,TRBV29-1,-,CSVEQGGYGYTF,TGCAGCGTTGAGCAAGGGGGGTATGGCTACACCTTC
-,TRBJ2-5,TRBV12-3/TRBV12-4,-,CASSLHETQYF,TGTGCCAGCAGTTTACACGAGACCCAGTACTTC
-,TRBJ1-1,TRBV4-1,-,CASSPWRGMNTEAFF,TGCGCCAGCAGCCCTTGGAGGGGGATGAACACTGAAGCTTTCTTT
-,TRBJ1-6,TRBV6-2/TRBV6-3,-,CASSPAPNSPLHF,TGTGCCAGCAGTCCAGCCCCAAATTCACCCCTCCACTTT
-,TRBJ2-7,TRBV9,TRBD2,CASSARGGSYEQYF,TGTGCCAGCAGCGCACGGGGGGGCTCCTACGAGCAGTACTTC
-,TRBJ1-3,TRBV27,-,CASNPHAPGRSGNTIYF,TGTGCCAGCAACCCACACGCTCCAGGTCGCTCTGGAAACACCATATATTTT
-,TRBJ1-5,TRBV3-1/TRBV3-2,-,CASSQVQGNQPQHF,TGTGCCAGCAGCCAAGTGCAGGGCAATCAGCCCCAGCATTTT
-,TRBJ2-7,TRBV7-6,TRBD1,CASSLLGQGGDEQYF,TGTGCCAGCAGCTTACTCGGACAGGGTGGCGACGAGCAGTACTTC
-,TRBJ2-3,TRBV6-2/TRBV6-3,-,CASSYSGLDTQYF,TGTGCCAGCAGTTACTCGGGACTAGATACGCAGTATTTT
-,TRBJ2-3,TRBV10-1,-,CASSESRASSGGGAQYF,TGCGCCAGCAGTGAGTCGCGGGCCTCCTCCGGGGGTGGCGCGCAGTATTTT
-,TRBJ1-5,TRBV20-1,-,CSAGGGFNQPQHF,TGCAGTGCTGGTGGGGGGTTTAATCAGCCCCAGCATTTT
-,TRBJ2-5,TRBV29-1,-,CSVRQHLGETQYF,TGCAGCGTTCGGCAGCACCTGGGGGAGACCCAGTACTTC
once,TRBJ2-2,TRBV12-5,TRBD1,CASGLAGGRWTGELFF,TGTGCTAGTGGTTTAGCAGGGGGCAGGTGGACCGGGGAGCTGTTTTTT
-,TRBJ2-7,TRBV4-1,TRBD2,CASSPLAGEGYEQYF,TGCGCCAGCAGTCCGCTAGCGGGAGAAGGCTACGAGCAGTACTTC
once,TRBJ1-5,TRBV12-5,-,CASGYGRQPQHF,TGTGCTAGTGGCTATGGTAGGCAGCCCCAGCATTTT
-,TRBJ2-2,TRBV7-9,-,CASSPRGLSAVQDTGELFF,TGTGCCAGCAGCCCACGGGGACTCTCGGCCGTGCAGGACACCGGGGAGCTGTTTTTT
-,TRBJ1-2,TRBV7-9,-,CASSPSGGANYGYTF,TGTGCCAGCAGCCCGTCGGGGGGCGCGAACTATGGCTACACCTTC
-,TRBJ2-2,TRBV12-3/TRBV12-4,-,CASSLPGELFF,TGTGCCAGCAGCCTTCCCGGGGAGCTGTTTTTT
-,TRBJ2-7,TRBV7-8,-,CASSSASGQYF,TGTGCCAGCAGCTCCGCGTCGGGGCAGTACTTC
-,TRBJ2-4,TRBV10-1,TRBD1,CASSSTGDGKNIQYF,TGCGCCAGCAGCTCGACAGGGGATGGCAAAAACATTCAGTACTTC
-,TRBJ1-2,TRBV14,-,CASSQDLAKGYTF,TGTGCCAGCAGCCAAGATCTCGCTAAGGGCTACACCTTC
-,TRBJ2-1,TRBV27,TRBD2,CASSFLGLAGGGNEQFF,TGTGCCAGCAGTTTCCTGGGACTAGCGGGAGGGGGAAATGAGCAGTTCTTC
-,TRBJ1-5,TRBV6-1,-,CASSDQGQPQHF,TGTGCCAGCAGTGATCAGGGACAGCCCCAGCATTTT
-,TRBJ2-1,TRBV4-1,TRBD2,CASSHDTGTMRGEQFF,TGCGCCAGCAGCCATGACACCGGGACTATGAGGGGTGAGCAGTTCTTC
-,TRBJ1-1,TRBV5-6,-,CASSFGGLRGTEAFF,TGTGCCAGCAGCTTTGGCGGGCTTAGGGGCACTGAAGCTTTCTTT
-,TRBJ2-3,TRBV7-2,-,CASSQRGAGNTDTQYF,TGTGCCAGCAGCCAACGTGGGGCGGGGAACACAGATACGCAGTATTTT
-,TRBJ1-6,TRBV15,-,CATSNLNSPLHF,TGTGCCACCAGCAATCTGAATTCACCCCTCCACTTT
once,TRBJ2-1,TRBV3-1/TRBV3-2,-,CASSQLQVQFF,TGTGCCAGCAGCCAATTACAAGTGCAGTTCTTC
-,TRBJ1-4,TRBV29-1,-,CSVQGSNEKLFF,TGCAGCGTACAGGGATCTAATGAAAAACTGTTTTTT
-,TRBJ2-3,TRBV6-2/TRBV6-3,TRBD2,CASSYTTSGEYTDTQYF,TGTGCCAGCAGTTACACGACTAGCGGGGAGTACACAGATACGCAGTATTTT
-,TRBJ2-7,TRBV18,TRBD1,CASSPVGTDYEQYF,TGTGCCAGCTCACCAGTTGGGACAGACTACGAGCAGTACTTC
-,TRBJ2-1,TRBV20-1,-,CSASPTGINNEQFF,TGCAGTGCTAGTCCCACAGGAATAAACAATGAGCAGTTCTTC
-,TRBJ2-7,TRBV6-6,TRBD2,CASSYSTSGIYEQYF,TGTGCCAGCAGTTACTCGACTAGCGGGATCTACGAGCAGTACTTC
-,TRBJ1-6,TRBV15,-,CATSRDRENSPLHF,TGTGCCACCAGCAGAGATCGGGAGAATTCACCCCTCCACTTT
-,TRBJ1-1,TRBV2,TRBD1,CASRAGTAHEAFF,TGTGCCAGCAGGGCCGGGACAGCCCATGAAGCTTTCTTT
-,TRBJ2-1,TRBV4-3,-,CASSQDRRSSYNEQFF,TGCGCCAGCAGCCAGGATCGGCGGAGCTCCTACAATGAGCAGTTCTTC
-,TRBJ2-1,TRBV6-5,-,CASSLSDEQFF,TGTGCCAGCAGTCTTTCCGATGAGCAGTTCTTC
-,TRBJ1-3,TRBV12-3/TRBV12-4,-,CASSFGSPDTIYF,TGTGCCAGCAGTTTTGGATCCCCGGACACCATATATTTT